These 20 T cell receptor beta chains came from one sample sequenced in a study of human T cells and chemical hapten exposure. TCRdb itself ran the RACE reads through MiXCR, one entry per CDR3 protein. The profile shows about 69,000 distinct CDR3 sequences, around 10% of them singletons. The time point denotes: patch test 2, 6 weeks after DPC sensitization. Described treatment: therapeutic diphenylcyclopropenone sensitization with weekly scalp DPC. Sequencing was performed on whole blood, taken in connection with sensitization to the hapten diphenylcyclopropenone (DPC). The receptor set was obtained from a woman aged 50 to 60 with alopecia areata. Some clones in this sample may be carry-over from other donors' samples.

This clonotype was observed at least ten times. This sequence joins TRBV5-6 and TRBJ1-6; D is unresolved. CDR1 is SGHDT and CDR2 is YYEEEE in the germline V gene. The V gene lost 3 bases and the J gene lost 4 bases, with 11 bases spanning the gap. The CDR3 spans 15 residues. DNA for the CDR3: TGTGCCAGCAGCTCTCAGTCGAGTTATAATTCACCCCTCCACTTT. Its translation is CASSSQSSYNSPLHF.

The chain carries TRBV29-1 and TRBJ2-7; 9 nucleotides line up with TRBD1. Germline V gives CDR1 SQVTM, CDR2 ANQGSEA. The CDR3 is 11 residues long. Germline trimming cut 7 bases from V and 5 bases from J; bases unmatched to any gene: 3. The CDR3 spells CSGGQGHEQYF. CDR3 bases: TGCAGCGGGGGACAGGGACACGAGCAGTACTTC.

In this sample, this clonotype turned up many times. This chain joins TRBV11-1 and TRBJ2-7; 8 bases agree with TRBD1. After removal of 5 bases from V and 3 bases from J, the junction contained 6 bases not matched to a gene. Looked up from germline, CDR1 is SGHAT and CDR2 is FQDESV (reference sequence). The CDR3 length is 14 residues. CDR3 region: CASSLRTGIYEQYF. CDR3 DNA sequence: TGTGCCAGCAGCCTCCGGACAGGGATCTACGAGCAGTACTTC.

This chain connects TRBV18 to TRBJ1-1; D not resolved. Germline assignment: CDR1 KGHSH and CDR2 LQKENI. This CDR3 is built from 14 residues. V gave up 7 bases and J gave up 3 bases, with 15 bases separating them. The CDR3 sequence is CASLPDWSDTEAFF. CDR3 in DNA: TGTGCCAGCTTACCCGATTGGTCCGACACTGAAGCTTTCTTT.

This clonotype is a singleton in its sample. J is TRBJ2-1 and V is TRBV2; the match to TRBD2 covers 15 bases. CDR3 length equals 18 residues. The germline V gene encodes CDR1 SNHLY and CDR2 FYNNEI. J was trimmed by 2 bases and V by 6 bases; bases with no gene match: 8. DNA of the CDR3: TGTGCCAGCAGACACGGGACTAGCGGGAGGAGGACCTACAATGAGCAGTTCTTC. Translating it yields CASRHGTSGRRTYNEQFF.

This chain links TRBV6-6 with TRBJ2-5; maybe TRBD2 (6 bases). Germline lookup yields CDR1 MNHNY and CDR2 SVGAGI (reference sequence). Trimming took 3 bases from V and 3 from J, leaving 17 bases between them. The CDR3 length is 16 residues. CDR3 protein: CASSYTGGNAEETQYF. CDR3 DNA: TGTGCCAGCAGTTATACCGGAGGGAACGCAGAAGAGACCCAGTACTTC.

The sample holds many counts of this clonotype. This chain connects TRBV20-1 to TRBJ2-3; 7 bases line up with TRBD2. CDR1 is DFQATT, CDR2 SNEGSKA, per germline (reference sequence). The CDR3 has 15 residues. J lost 4 bases, V lost 6 bases, and 13 bases had no gene match. CDR3 nucleotides: TGCAGTGCCAAGGAGACTAGCCGGGAGTCAGATACGCAGTATTTT. It translates to CSAKETSRESDTQYF.

This clonotype showed up many times. The J gene is TRBJ2-7, the V gene TRBV7-2; D unclear. V lost 5 bases and J lost 2, with 10 bases in between. Per germline, CDR1 SGHTA and CDR2 FQGNSA. This CDR3 region has 13 residues. The CDR3 region has the DNA TGTGCCAGCAGCCCCCCAAGTCCCTACGAGCAGTACTTC. Translated: CASSPPSPYEQYF.

The chain's CDR3 is CASSYYDSYNEQFF. DNA of the CDR3: TGTGCCAGCAGTTATTATGACTCCTACAATGAGCAGTTCTTC. J is TRBJ2-1 and V is TRBV7-6; D not resolved. CDR1 and CDR2 from the germline V gene are SGHVS and FNYEAQ. V was pared by 6 bases and J by 0 bases, with 9 bases between. This CDR3 has 14 residues.

In this sample, this clonotype turned up many times. The V and J genes are TRBV20-1 and TRBJ1-1; the D is unclear. Trimming stripped 3 bases from V and 6 bases from J, with 11 bases between. From germline, CDR1 is DFQATT and CDR2 SNEGSKA (reference sequence). This CDR3 has 12 residues. This CDR3 reads CSASDQPAEAFF. For the CDR3, the DNA is TGCAGTGCTAGTGACCAGCCCGCTGAAGCTTTCTTT.

This clonotype was observed many times. J is TRBJ1-1 and V is TRBV11-2; D is ambiguous. V shed 4 bases and J shed 0 bases, with 12 bases lying between them. Germline V lookup: CDR1 SGHAT, CDR2 FQNNGV. The CDR3 runs 15 residues. As DNA, the CDR3 is TGTGCCAGCAGCTCCAACTTTGTGATGAACACTGAAGCTTTCTTT. Protein: CASSSNFVMNTEAFF. Together with reference TRBV11-2 and TRBJ1-1, the CDR3 gives the full variable domain: EAGVAQSPRYKIIEKRQSVAFWCNPISGHATLYWYQQILGQGPKLLIQFQNNGVVDDSQLPKDRFSAERLKGVDSTLKIQPAKLEDSAVYLCASSSNFVMNTEAFFGQGTRLTVV.

About this clonotype itself: At one of its ends the junction is not consistent with the germline gene, which may arise from a read error. The chain couples TRBV5-1 to TRBJ1-4; no firm D call. The CDR3 spans 14 residues. Germline V lookup: CDR1 SGHRS, CDR2 YFSETQ. The CDR3 is CVSSLGFQDEKLFF. In DNA, the CDR3 is TGCGTCAGCAGCTTGGGTTTCCAGGATGAAAAACTGTTTTTT.

This clonotype was seen ten or more times. The J gene is TRBJ2-1, the V gene TRBV6-5; possibly TRBD2 for D (6 bases). V lost 6 bases and J lost 1, with 19 bases in between. This CDR3 contains 17 residues. Germline CDR1 and CDR2: MNHEY and SVGAGI. CDR3 residues: CASSDQGWRASYNEQFF. In DNA form, the CDR3 reads TGTGCCAGCAGCGACCAGGGCTGGAGGGCTTCCTACAATGAGCAGTTCTTC.

In its sample, this clonotype was seen many times. This chain uses TRBV20-1 with TRBJ2-7; D is uncertain. V dropped 3 bases and J dropped 0 bases, with 9 bases sitting between them. From germline, CDR1 is DFQATT and CDR2 SNEGSKA (reference sequence). CDR3 size: 13 residues. CDR3 bases: TGCAGTGCTAGCAGGCCCCTCTCCTACGAGCAGTACTTC. This encodes CSASRPLSYEQYF.

To note about this clonotype: A much larger clone is a single base away; this may be a read error. Likely a read error: the CDR3 ends without its conserved phenylalanine or tryptophan. This chain joins TRBV6-2 or TRBV6-3 and TRBJ1-1; the D gene is possibly TRBD1 (6 bases). V lost 5 bases to trimming and J lost 5 bases, with 12 bases between them. This CDR3 has 13 residues. Per germline, CDR1 MNHEY and CDR2 SVGEGT. This CDR3 reads CASSHRERTEAFL. The CDR3 nucleotides read TGTGCCAGCAGTCACAGGGAAAGGACTGAAGCTTTCCTT.

This clonotype has more than one count but fewer than ten. The genes are TRBV10-3 and TRBJ1-5; D gene ambiguous. Germline V lookup: CDR1 ENHRY, CDR2 SYGVKD. The CDR3 is 15 residues long. V lost 5 bases and J lost 5, with 16 bases in between. The CDR3 region has the DNA TGTGCCATCAGTACGACGGGAGACCCCTATCAGCCCCAGCATTTT. Translated: CAISTTGDPYQPQHF.

This clonotype was picked up many times. The V gene is TRBV7-2, the J gene TRBJ2-3; D ambiguous. There are 12 residues in the CDR3. Germline CDR1 SGHTA, CDR2 FQGNSA. The V end lost 5 bases, the J end lost 2 bases, and 5 bases lay between the germline ends. In DNA form, the CDR3 reads TGTGCCAGCAGCCTCGACACAGATACGCAGTATTTT. It is translated as CASSLDTDTQYF.

The chain employs TRBV3-1 and TRBJ1-5; unclear D gene. Between the trimmed V and J ends, which lost 9 bases and 3 bases, there was a span of 15 bases. Germline V gives CDR1 LGHDT, CDR2 YNNKEL (reference sequence). The CDR3 runs to 14 residues. The CDR3 reads CASDDELVNQPQHF. CDR3 DNA: TGTGCCAGTGATGACGAGTTGGTCAATCAGCCCCAGCATTTT. Full variable domain (remainder filled in from reference TRBV3-1 and TRBJ1-5): DTAVSQTPKYLVTQMGNDKSIKCEQNLGHDTMYWYKQDSKKFLKIMFSYNNKELIINETVPNRFSPKSPDKAHLNLHINSLELGDSAVYFCASDDELVNQPQHFGDGTRLSIL.

This clonotype showed up many times. DNA of the CDR3: TGCGCCAGCAGCCCTCGGACGGAAGAGACCCAGTACTTC. This sequence encodes CASSPRTEETQYF. The chain couples TRBV5-1 to TRBJ2-5; D is unresolved. Germline lookup yields CDR1 SGHRS and CDR2 YFSETQ. Trimming stripped 4 bases from V and 3 bases from J, with 10 bases between. The CDR3 extends over 13 amino acids.

The chain recombines TRBV12-2 with TRBJ2-7; TRBD2, the D gene given by the table, was not confirmed from the DNA. TRBV12-2 is assigned pseudogene status. CDR3 size: 18 residues. CDR3 sequence reads: CASRLVPPCYKASYEQYF. The DNA of the CDR3 is TGTGCAAGTCGCTTAGTACCTCCGTGCTATAAAGCATCCTACGAGCAGTACTTC.